Detailed here is one T cell receptor beta chain. In the original processing: The assay estimated nucleated cells by amplifying reference gene primers. Libraries were prepared by immunoSEQ multiplex PCR; TCRdb keeps only in-frame clonotypes and omits some of them. V, J and clone size are taken as reported in that table, and D and trimming were inferred from the DNA itself. The sample has more than 250,000 clones, 75% to 90% seen once. The data were obtained in a study of blood T cell repertoires in COVID-19. Study details: Both acute and convalescent COVID-19 samples were obtained from the United States, Italy and Spain. The cDNA or gDNA used as material had been derived from T cells, B-cell-depleted T cells, or PBMCs.

Ages ranged from about 18 to 89 years, with residence in under 25 US areas. The CDR3 has 14 residues. With 0 bases removed from V and 4 bases from J, the gap between germline ends came to 8 bases. Germline CDR1 LGHNA, CDR2 YNFKEQ. The genes are TRBV4-2 and TRBJ2-3; D may be TRBD2 (5 bases). The TCR sequence derives from a man under 40 who had recovered from COVID-19. Sequenced sample: PBMCs or T cells enriched from blood (not recorded which). CDR3 sequence (DNA): TGTGCCAGCAGCCAAGAACGGGAAGCAGATACGCAGTATTTT. This gives the protein CASSQEREADTQYF.